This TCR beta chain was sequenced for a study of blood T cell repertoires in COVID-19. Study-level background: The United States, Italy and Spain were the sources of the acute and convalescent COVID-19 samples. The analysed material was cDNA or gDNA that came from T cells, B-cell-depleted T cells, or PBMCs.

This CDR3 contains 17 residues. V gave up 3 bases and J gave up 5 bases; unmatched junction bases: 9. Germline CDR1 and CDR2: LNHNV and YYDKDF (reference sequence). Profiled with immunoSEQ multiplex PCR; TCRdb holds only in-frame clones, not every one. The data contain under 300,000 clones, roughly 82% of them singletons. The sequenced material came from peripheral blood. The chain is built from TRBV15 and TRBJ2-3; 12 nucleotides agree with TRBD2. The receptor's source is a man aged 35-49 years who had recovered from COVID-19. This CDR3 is CATSRLAGGAGVDTQYF. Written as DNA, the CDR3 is TGTGCCACCAGCAGGCTAGCGGGGGGGGCGGGGGTAGATACGCAGTATTTT.